This record concerns one T cell receptor (beta chain) sequence. These data come from a study of T cell responses to AZD1222 COVID-19 vaccine. Profiling relied on immunoSEQ multiplex PCR, and the TCRdb table lists in-frame clones only, not all of them. This table has 130,000 to 150,000 clones, 86% appearing once. The sample was peripheral blood, taken 28 days after the second AZD1222 dose. This sequence originates from an adult who received the AZD1222 COVID-19 vaccine.

The CDR3 here is CASSFTANEQFF. Written as DNA, the CDR3 is TGTGCCAGCAGCTTTACTGCTAATGAGCAGTTCTTC. The J gene is TRBJ2-1, the V gene TRBV14; D unclear. This CDR3 spans 12 amino acids. Looked up from germline, CDR1 is SGHDN and CDR2 is FVKESK. V was cut by 5 bases and J by 7 bases, with 9 bases left in between.